This T cell receptor beta chain came from a study of regulatory T cells in long-lasting Graves disease. Study-level results: Shared public clonotypes totalled about 2,800 in persistent patients, compared with around 930 in new patients.

This clonotype was observed at least ten times. The antigen is undetermined. For TCR beta, libraries came from iRepertoire HTBI primers and Arm-PCR of CDR3 regions. TCRdb passed the multiplex PCR reads through MiXCR, listing each CDR3 protein once. The sample holds around 470,000 distinct CDR3 sequences, about 15% seen once. Time point noted: newly diagnosed GD, antithyroid drugs for less than 3 months. PBMC-derived RNA was used for the TCR library. The CDR3 is 12 amino acids. V was trimmed by 1 base and J by 7 bases, leaving 5 bases between them. Germline V gene data show CDR1 as SEHNR and CDR2 as FQNEAQ (reference sequence). These same data were also listed under a study on T cells in Graves' hyperthyroidism and ophthalmopathy. That investigation notes: Most clonotypes expanded in the thyroid (above 0.001) were also present in blood.

This receptor was obtained from a woman between 50 and 59 years old with Graves disease. The genes are TRBV7-9 and TRBJ2-1; the D is unclear. Sequenced here: peripheral blood mononuclear cells (PBMCs), sampled at new diagnosis, from a patient treated with antithyroid drugs. The CDR3 DNA is TGTGCCAGCAGCTTAGGCAGGAATGAGCAGTTCTTC. It yields the protein CASSLGRNEQFF. The variable domain in full, completed from reference TRBV7-9 and TRBJ2-1, reads DTGVSQNPRHKITKRGQNVTFRCDPISEHNRLYWYRQTLGQGPEFLTYFQNEAQLEKSRLLSDRFSAERPKGSFSTLEIQRTEQGDSAMYLCASSLGRNEQFFGPGTRLTVL.